This TCR beta chain was obtained from a study of T-cell reconstitution after alpha-beta-depleted transplantation in children. General study points: T-cell counts and diversity were attributed mostly to newly produced T cells one year after transplant. Roughly two months post-transplant, alpha-beta T cells reportedly originated from several hundred graft clones that had expanded.

The TCRbeta library incorporated unique molecular identifiers. Each CDR3 protein gets one entry after TCRdb re-called the PCR reads with MiXCR. Seen here are hundreds of thousands of distinct CDR3 sequences, around 15% observed once, and the top ten hold 25% to 35%. Comment on this clonotype: Its cognate antigen is unknown.

Germline loops: CDR1 SGHDT, CDR2 YYEEEE. Trimming removed 4 bases from V and 4 bases from J, with 23 bases in between. The CDR3 contains 18 residues. The sequenced sample was PBMCs, mostly from graft donor cells, obtained 360 days after TCRalphabeta/CD19-depleted stem cell transplant. The chain combines TRBV5-6 with TRBJ2-2; D is ambiguous. The TCR was taken from a boy in the first two years of life who had a stem cell transplant for Wiskott-Aldrich syndrome, so the T cells may come from the graft donor. The CDR3 spells CASSVRKRIPDPTGELFF. The CDR3 DNA is TGTGCCAGCAGCGTCAGAAAGAGAATACCCGACCCCACCGGGGAGCTGTTTTTT.